Below, one T cell receptor beta chain is given with its context. This sample was taken from a study of blood T cell repertoires in COVID-19. The CDR3 is made up of 14 amino acids. Losses at the gene ends were 5 bases for V and 1 base for J; bases not matched to a gene: 7. Germline CDR1 GTSNPN, CDR2 SVGIG (reference sequence). Some clones are missing from TCRdb's copy, which holds only in-frame ones; the method was immunoSEQ multiplex PCR. The sample consists of 300,000 or so clones, around 87% of them appearing once. The sequencing sample was made of peripheral blood. This sequence was found in a man between 45 and 60 years old with active or convalescent COVID-19. The rearrangement links TRBV30 to TRBJ2-5; 7 nucleotides align to TRBD2. CDR3 in amino acids: CAWGWGGFQETQYF. Here the CDR3 DNA reads TGTGCCTGGGGGTGGGGGGGATTCCAAGAGACCCAGTACTTC. The whole variable domain, filled in from reference TRBV30 and TRBJ2-5, reads SQTIHQWPATLVQPVGSPLSLECTVEGTSNPNLYWYRQAAGRGLQLLFYSVGIGQISSEVPQNLSASRPQDRQFILSSKKLLLSDSGFYLCAWGWGGFQETQYFGPGTRLLVL.